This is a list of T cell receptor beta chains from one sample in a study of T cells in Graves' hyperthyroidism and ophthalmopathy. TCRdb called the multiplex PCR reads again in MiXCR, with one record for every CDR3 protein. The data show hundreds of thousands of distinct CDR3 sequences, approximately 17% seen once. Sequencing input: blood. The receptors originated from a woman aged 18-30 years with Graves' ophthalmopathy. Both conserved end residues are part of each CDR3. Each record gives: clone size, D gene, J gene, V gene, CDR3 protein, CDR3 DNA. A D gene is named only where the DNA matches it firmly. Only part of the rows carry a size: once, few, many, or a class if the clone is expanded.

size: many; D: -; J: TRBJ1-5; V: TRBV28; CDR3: CASSSTGFQPQHF; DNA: TGTGCCAGCAGTTCTACAGGGTTTCAGCCCCAGCATTTT
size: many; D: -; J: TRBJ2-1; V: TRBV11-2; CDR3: CASSPEYSSYNEQFF; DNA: TGTGCCAGCAGCCCCGAGTATAGCTCCTACAATGAGCAGTTCTTC
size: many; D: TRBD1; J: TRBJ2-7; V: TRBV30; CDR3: CAWGTGSYEQYF; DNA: TGTGCCTGGGGGACAGGGTCCTACGAGCAGTACTTC
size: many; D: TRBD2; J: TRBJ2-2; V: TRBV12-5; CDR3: CASGASGSRAGELFF; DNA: TGTGCTAGTGGTGCTAGCGGGAGTCGCGCCGGGGAGCTGTTTTTT
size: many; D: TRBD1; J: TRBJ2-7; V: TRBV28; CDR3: CASSSAGTGGGEQYF; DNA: TGTGCCAGCAGTTCGGCCGGGACAGGGGGCGGCGAGCAGTACTTC
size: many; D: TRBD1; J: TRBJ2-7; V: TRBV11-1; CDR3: CASTPPGGTGGNEQYF; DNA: TGTGCCAGCACCCCCCCAGGAGGGACAGGGGGCAACGAGCAGTACTTC
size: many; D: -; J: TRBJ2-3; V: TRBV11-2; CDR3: CASSTGTMPDTQYF; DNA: TGTGCCAGCAGCACAGGGACTATGCCAGATACGCAGTATTTT
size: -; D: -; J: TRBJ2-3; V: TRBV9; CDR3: CASSVELGDTQYF; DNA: TGTGCCAGCAGCGTAGAGCTTGGGGATACGCAGTATTTT
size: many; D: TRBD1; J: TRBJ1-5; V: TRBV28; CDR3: CASSSRQGLKNQPQHF; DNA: TGTGCCAGCAGTTCCCGACAGGGCTTAAAGAATCAGCCCCAGCATTTT
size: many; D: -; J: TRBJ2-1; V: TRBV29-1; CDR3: CSATRNEQFF; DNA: TGCAGCGCTACCCGCAATGAGCAGTTCTTC
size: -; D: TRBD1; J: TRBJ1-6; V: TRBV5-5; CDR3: CASSLLGRGASSYNSPLHF; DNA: TGTGCCAGCAGCTTGTTGGGCAGGGGGGCTAGCTCCTATAATTCACCCCTCCACTTT
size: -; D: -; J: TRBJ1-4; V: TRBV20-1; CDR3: CSAHPMGGEKLFF; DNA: TGCAGTGCCCACCCTATGGGAGGGGAAAAACTGTTTTTT
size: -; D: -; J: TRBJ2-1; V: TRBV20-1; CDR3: CSARDGRLVDEQFF; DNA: TGCAGTGCTAGGGACGGCCGCCTTGTGGATGAGCAGTTCTTC
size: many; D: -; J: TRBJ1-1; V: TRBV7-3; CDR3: CASSPDGNTEAFF; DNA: TGTGCCAGCAGCCCGGACGGAAACACTGAAGCTTTCTTT
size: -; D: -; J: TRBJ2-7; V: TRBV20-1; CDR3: CSARDYPGHGEQYF; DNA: TGCAGTGCTAGAGATTATCCAGGGCATGGAGAGCAGTACTTC